One T cell receptor (beta chain) is described in this entry. Its antigen remains unknown. This entry comes from a study of T-cell memory formation after mild COVID-19. Overall study: Most TCR clusters belonged to a single donor.

The V gene end was trimmed by 6 bases and the J gene end by 0 bases; junction bases not matched to a gene: 8. CDR1 and CDR2 (germline): ENHRY, SYGVKD. The CDR3 covers 17 residues. From the 5' RACE reads, TCRdb called clonotypes with MiXCR, one entry per CDR3 protein. The repertoire holds 35,000 to 45,000 distinct CDR3 sequences, with 7.3% as singletons. Study-level results: Contracting CD4+ clones sat mainly in CM and EM; CD8+ in EMRA. Clones shrinking between day 15 and 85 showed a balanced CD4/CD8 split, and those that grew later tilted toward CD4+.

The chain employs TRBV10-3 and TRBJ1-1; 12 nucleotides agree with TRBD1. This TCR was recovered from a man aged 18 to 29 who had mild COVID-19 (a few samples of this study predate the infection). Cell type and time point are not known. Sequenced input: PBMCs or a T cell subset sorted from them (not recorded which). The chain's CDR3 is CAIRPGQGATMNTEAFF. As DNA, the CDR3 is TGTGCCATCAGACCGGGACAGGGGGCGACCATGAACACTGAAGCTTTCTTT.